This T cell receptor beta chain was recorded in a study of cytomegalovirus exposure and HLA in healthy donors. CDR3 length: 16 amino acids. V was shortened by 8 bases and J by 6 bases, with 22 bases between the two germline ends. Germline V gene lookup returns CDR1 SEHNR and CDR2 FQNEAQ (reference sequence). PCR was performed using 60 Vbeta and 13 Jbeta primers. Profiling relied on immunoSEQ multiplex PCR, and the TCRdb table lists in-frame clones only, not all of them. The sample has 95,000 to 150,000 clones, nearly 80% seen once. This clone has more than one count but fewer than ten. Its matching antigen is unknown. General study points: Reports credit the classifier with highly specific, highly sensitive diagnosis of cytomegalovirus status. Most of the CMV-associated TCR beta chains (in a later analysis) appeared to be HLA-restricted. Analysis was carried out at a later point, and it linked a missense DCLRE1C variant to TCR beta V- and J-gene trimming. Later analysis found that TCR beta chains associated with HLA were more clonally expanded than other, equally common chains.

The specimen was PBMCs. The chain combines TRBV7-9 with TRBJ2-2; TRBD2 is a possible D gene (7 bases). This clonotype originated in a woman between 25 and 40 years old in good health and CMV-seropositive. CDR3 in DNA: TGTGCCAGCGGCCAGCTTCCCCGGGGGGCTCCCGGGGAGCTGTTTTTT. As protein: CASGQLPRGAPGELFF.